This TCR beta chain was sequenced in a study of T cell responses to AZD1222 COVID-19 vaccine listed by TCRdb under 2021. For context, the study as a whole: A total of under 250 trial participants underwent TCR sequencing, of whom 207 had received two doses of AZD1222 and 26 had received two doses of the MenACWY control vaccine. Enrollment into the trials was organized by age into subgroups of 18-55, 56-69 and 70-plus years, and those subgroups contained roughly 150, 30 and 60 TCR-sequenced participants, respectively. Here is what the overall study found, with its caveats: Participants were mostly white British and included more females than males, and it was suggested by the authors that clonal diversity may have been underestimated. The vaccine-associated CD4 TCRs covered the entire spike protein, and the dominant responses fell in regions 160-218 and 743-854. Spike-specific TCR breadth and depth rose significantly after two AZD1222 doses compared with day 0 and with MenACWY recipients. Nearly half of unique spike-specific TCRs reportedly recognized epitopes outside regions mutated in the B.1.351 and B.1.1.7 variants. In the small 56-69-year group, the increase in depth fell short of significance, most likely because of low power. Conclusions about previously exposed vaccinees are limited because only five to seven AZD1222 recipients were SARS-CoV-2 seropositive at baseline. Because no day 14 peak-response samples were available, the repertoires could be characterized only after the peak T cell response.

About this clone itself: What antigen it recognizes has not been identified. Within one base of it there is no much larger clone, and no base qualities were kept.

The CDR3 holds 14 amino acids from the cysteine to the phenylalanine. The only DNA kept is the CDR3, 42 bases in frame from the first base. The germline ends are 7 bases apart after V is trimmed by 1 base and J by 0 bases. The germline V gene provides CDR1 SGHRS and CDR2 YFSETQ. This specimen's time point label, interpreted: baseline before first vaccination. The intended sense of this specimen's treatment or condition label: meningococcal conjugate vaccine given as trial control. The vaccinee samples were drawn from two UK trials, COV001 and COV002, one of which was a single-blind randomized controlled phase 2/3 trial testing AZD1222 (ChAdOx1 nCoV-19) in healthy adults. For TCRbeta chain sequencing, PBMC samples from trial participants were taken at day 0 and at day 28 after the second dose. The CDR3 regions of human TCRbeta chains were analyzed by immunosequencing. Per the source publication's procedure: Repertoire TCRs were checked for matches against a reference library of SARS-CoV-2-specific TCRs that had been generated using the MIRA antigen-specificity platform. Breadth was defined as the fraction of unique TCRs that were SARS-CoV-2-associated, and depth was defined as the fraction of total T cells that were SARS-CoV-2-associated. Using the MIRA data, every spike-specific TCR was mapped to the spike region that the TCR reacted to and assigned to either a CD4 or a CD8 class. Log10-transformed breadth and depth values were compared by one-way ANOVA with Sidak's multiple comparisons tests. TCRdb provides this immuneACCESS table in a form limited to in-frame rearrangements. Some clones are lacking; in checked studies, under half of them reflect an unresolved V gene, and why the rest are absent is not known. The V and J calls and clone size are taken from that table; D and trimming were inferred from the DNA. This sample holds more than 95,000 clones; around 89% were observed only once. The top ten hold more than 9.5% of the sample.

Recombination connected TRBV5-1 to TRBJ1-2, with TRBD1 tentatively as D gene (5 bases match). The sequence was collected from an adult in good health. Source: peripheral blood, taken on day 0 of MenACWY control vaccination. At the DNA level, the sequence is TGCGCCAGCAGCTTGACAGGCGCTAACTATGGCTACACCTTC. It is translated as CASSLTGANYGYTF.